This TCR beta chain derives from a study of Ad26.COV2.S vaccination and SARS-CoV-2 variants. Study background: Doses of Ad26.COV2.S were injected into muscle once or twice, 56 days apart. General study findings and limits: Individuals receiving vaccine had higher spike-specific TCR breadth than placebo recipients did.

Germline CDR1 MNHEY, CDR2 SVGAGI. V was shortened by 5 bases and J by 3 bases, with 16 bases between the two germline ends. The CDR3 is made up of 15 amino acids. The protocol was immunoSEQ multiplex PCR, while the TCRdb copy is restricted to in-frame clones and leaves out a portion. This repertoire shows 300,000 to 500,000 clones, approximately 91% found once; its top ten account for under 3.5%. Stated treatment: approximately 18 received Ad26.COV2.S at low or high dose, single or two shots; about 5 received placebo; per-sample allocation not given. Day 63 after the first injection of vaccine or placebo was the sampling time. A Boston adult aged 18-55 years was the donor. Vaccination employed an Ad26 vector expressing the Wuhan-strain SARS-CoV-2 spike. This clone was observed a single time. Antigen specificity is unknown.

This rearrangement joins TRBV6-5 to TRBJ1-1, with D possibly TRBD1 on 5 matching bases. Material: peripheral blood, obtained in a trial of Ad26.COV2.S vaccine versus placebo. The clonotype comes from a person aged 18-65 years who received the Ad26.COV2.S COVID-19 vaccine or a placebo. CDR3 in amino acids: CASSQRRPGHTEAFF. The DNA for the CDR3 is TGTGCCAGCAGTCAACGGAGGCCAGGGCACACTGAAGCTTTCTTT.